This T cell receptor (beta chain) was captured in a study of OX40 agonist ivuxolimab in advanced cancers. Study context: Treatment received earlier with anti-PD-1, anti-PD-L1 or anti-CTLA-4 agents was allowed, and 40% had some.

Only in-frame clones appear in the TCRdb table, and some are missing; sequencing was by immunoSEQ multiplex PCR. The sample yields under 110,000 clones, about nine tenths seen once. Germline CDR1 is SGHTA and CDR2 is FQGNSA. CDR3 size: 15 residues. V was trimmed by 7 bases and J by 7 bases, leaving 19 bases between them. The sample consisted of CD4+ or CD8+ T cells sorted from blood, taken in a trial of the OX40 agonist ivuxolimab. This clonotype originated in an adult with an advanced solid tumor such as melanoma, head and neck, liver or kidney cancer. The chain carries TRBV7-2 and TRBJ2-2, with D perhaps given as TRBD1 or TRBD2 (5 bases each). CDR3 loop: CASTLGAAGGGELFF. CDR3 sequence (DNA): TGTGCCAGCACCCTCGGGGCTGCAGGAGGCGGGGAGCTGTTTTTT. The whole variable domain, filled in from reference TRBV7-2 and TRBJ2-2, reads GAGVSQSPSNKVTEKGKDVELRCDPISGHTALYWYRQSLGQGLEFLIYFQGNSAPDKSGLPSDRFSAERTGGSVSTLTIQRTQQEDSAVYLCASTLGAAGGGELFFGEGSRLTVL.